This passage covers 5 T cell receptor beta chains from one sample sequenced in a study of siplizumab effects on memory and regulatory T cells. Sequencing used immunoSEQ multiplex PCR; TCRdb keeps in-frame clones, though not all of them. The profile shows tens of thousands of clones, approximately 87% of them singletons. The specimen sequenced was memory CD4+ T cells sorted from blood. The receptors were gathered from a human donor in good health.

The V gene is TRBV5-1, the J gene TRBJ2-6, with D unclear. Trimming took off 3 bases at V and 0 bases at J, with 4 bases between the two ends. CDR1 is SGHRS and CDR2 is YFSETQ in the germline V gene. The CDR3 runs to 14 residues. The CDR3 nucleotides are TGCGCCAGCAGCTACAGCTCTGGGGCCAACGTCCTGACTTTC. Encoded protein: CASSYSSGANVLTF. The full variable domain, rest sourced from reference TRBV5-1 and TRBJ2-6, is KAGVTQTPRYLIKTRGQQVTLSCSPISGHRSVSWYQQTPGQGLQFLFEYFSETQRNKGNFPGRFSGRQFSNSRSEMNVSTLELGDSALYLCASSYSSGANVLTFGAGSRLTVL.

The chain joins TRBV15 to TRBJ2-1; the match to TRBD1 covers 9 bases. Germline V lookup: CDR1 LNHNV, CDR2 YYDKDF (reference sequence). V shed 4 bases, J shed 7 bases, and the junction held 11 bases outside the gene matches. CDR3 size: 16 residues. The CDR3 here is CATSNPDRGIWNEQFF. CDR3 nucleotide sequence: TGTGCCACCAGCAACCCGGACAGGGGTATTTGGAATGAGCAGTTCTTC.

This clone was seen only a few times. The chain combines TRBV6-1 with TRBJ1-1, with D maybe TRBD1 (5 bases). The V gene lost 10 bases and the J gene lost 1 base, with 16 bases spanning the gap. The CDR3 loop spans 14 amino acids. Germline assignment: CDR1 MNHNS and CDR2 SASEGT. The CDR3 coding sequence is TGTGCCACAGGAACCCAGGGCCAGAACACTGAAGCTTTCTTT. This sequence encodes CATGTQGQNTEAFF.

There are a few counts of this clone. The chain carries TRBV2 and TRBJ1-5; no clear D. V lost 6 bases, J lost 6 bases, and 12 bases lay in between. The germline gives CDR1 SNHLY, CDR2 FYNNEI. The CDR3 runs 13 residues. CDR3 region: CASSLFFGQPQHF. The CDR3 nucleotides are TGTGCCAGCAGCTTGTTTTTCGGTCAGCCCCAGCATTTT.

The chain employs TRBV11-1 and TRBJ2-5, with 7 bases identical to TRBD2. This CDR3 has 16 amino acids. Germline CDR1 and CDR2: SGHAT and FQDESV (reference sequence). V was clipped by 2 bases and J by 5 bases; unmatched bases: 11. The DNA for the CDR3 is TGTGCCAGCAGCTTACCCCCCAAGCGGGGTGGCGAGACCCAGTACTTC. This sequence encodes CASSLPPKRGGETQYF.